This entry lists 18 T cell receptor beta chains sequenced from one sample in a study of breast tumors, draining lymph nodes, adjacent tissues. TCRdb passed the multiplex PCR reads through MiXCR, listing each CDR3 protein once. The sample lists some 150,000 distinct CDR3 sequences, about 30% occurring once. Breast cancer patients provided tissue from their axillary draining lymph nodes. The sample was axillary lymph node tissue. These receptors originate from a female donor with breast cancer. Some clones in this sample may be carry-over from other donors' samples.

At least ten counts were recorded for this clonotype. The chain joins TRBV27 to TRBJ2-7, with TRBD1 identical over 7 bases. Germline loops: CDR1 MNHEY, CDR2 SMNVEV (reference sequence). Unmatched junction bases numbered 7, after V lost 10 bases and J lost 7 bases. The CDR3 is 11 residues long. CDR3 sequence: CATIQGLEQYF. The CDR3 region has the DNA TGTGCCACCATACAGGGGTTGGAGCAGTACTTC.

As to this clonotype: This may be a read error, as it is one base from a much larger clone. The rearrangement uses TRBV7-2 and TRBJ1-1, with D tentatively TRBD1 (5 bases). Trimming removed 8 bases from V and 2 bases from J, with 15 bases in between. The CDR3 loop spans 14 amino acids. The V gene's germline CDR1 is SGHTA and CDR2 FQGNSA. The CDR3 protein is CASGAGRSNTEAFF. The CDR3 DNA reads as TGTGCCAGCGGCGCGGGGCGATCCAACACTGAAGCTTTCTTT. Variable domain in full (rest from reference TRBV7-2 and TRBJ1-1): GAGVSQSPSNKVTEKGKDVELRCDPISGHTALYWYRQSLGQGLEFLIYFQGNSAPDKSGLPSDRFSAERTGGSVSTLTIQRTQQEDSAVYLCASGAGRSNTEAFFGQGTRLTVV.

Remarks on this clonotype: A read error may explain this, as a much larger clone is one base away. This chain joins TRBV7-8 and TRBJ1-2, with TRBD1 matching over 9 bases. Germline V gene lookup returns CDR1 SGHVS and CDR2 FQNEAQ. This CDR3 comprises 16 residues. Here the CDR3 DNA reads TGTGCCAGCAGCCGAGAACCGGGACAGGGCCCCCTTGGCCACACCTTC. Its translation is CASSREPGQGPLGHTF.

In this sample, this clonotype turned up many times. The chain recombines TRBV20-1 with TRBJ2-1; D tentatively reads TRBD1 or TRBD2 (5 bases each). Trimming pared 1 base from V and 0 bases from J, leaving 13 bases between. The CDR3 extends over 16 amino acids. Germline CDR1 reads DFQATT; CDR2 reads SNEGSKA (reference sequence). CDR3 coding DNA: TGCAGTGCTAGAGTCCTCCGGGACGGCTCCTACAATGAGCAGTTCTTC. Translated, it gives CSARVLRDGSYNEQFF.

The chain has TRBV15 and TRBJ1-6; TRBD1 matches 7 bases. Germline V gene sequence: CDR1 LNHNV, CDR2 YYDKDF (reference sequence). The length of the CDR3 is 15 residues. The junction had 7 bases not matched to a gene; V was cut back by 2 bases and J by 9 bases. CDR3 sequence (DNA): TGTGCCACCAGCAGAAAGGGGGCGGTAATTTCACCCCTCCACTTT. Encoded protein: CATSRKGAVISPLHF.

This clonotype was recorded many times. This chain uses TRBV20-1 with TRBJ2-7, with 10 bases matching TRBD2. CDR3 length: 15 residues. Trimming removed 1 base from V and 2 bases from J; junction bases left unmatched: 5. CDR1 and CDR2 (germline): DFQATT, SNEGSKA (reference sequence). Here the CDR3 DNA reads TGCAGTGCTAGAGGAAGAGCGGGGGGGACCTACGAGCAGTACTTC. Protein: CSARGRAGGTYEQYF.

The chain has TRBV28 and TRBJ1-2; TRBD1 is a possible D gene (6 bases). The CDR3 has 14 amino acids. CDR1 is MDHEN and CDR2 is SYDVKM in the germline V gene. V lost 2 bases to trimming and J lost 4 bases, with 11 bases between them. CDR3: CASSLGGVLYGYTF. As DNA, the CDR3 is TGTGCCAGCAGTTTAGGGGGCGTTCTCTATGGCTACACCTTC.

The chain carries TRBV20-1 and TRBJ1-2, with D perhaps TRBD1 (6 bases). V was shortened by 3 bases and J by 1 base, with 12 bases between the two germline ends. The CDR3 has 14 amino acids. Germline V gene data show CDR1 as DFQATT and CDR2 as SNEGSKA (reference sequence). The CDR3 nucleotides are TGCAGTGCTAGGGGGGCCGGGGTTAACTATGGCTACACCTTC. This translates into CSARGAGVNYGYTF.

This clonotype was found many times. The rearrangement uses TRBV12-3 or TRBV12-4 and TRBJ1-4, with D hard to call. The ends were cut back, 3 bases at V and 13 bases at J, with 9 bases in the middle. This CDR3 spans 11 amino acids. CDR3 protein: CASSLGSRLFF. The CDR3 DNA sequence: TGTGCCAGCAGTTTGGGTAGTCGACTGTTTTTT.

This clonotype was seen ten or more times. J is TRBJ2-2 and V is TRBV20-1, with TRBD2 matching 8 bases. Trimming removed 5 bases from V and 4 bases from J; junction bases left unmatched: 6. The CDR3 runs to 14 residues. CDR1 DFQATT and CDR2 SNEGSKA come from the germline V gene (reference sequence). The CDR3 spells CSAQKRGPTGELFF. The CDR3 nucleotides are TGCAGTGCTCAAAAGCGGGGGCCCACCGGGGAGCTGTTTTTT.

This clonotype was found a few times. Written as DNA, the CDR3 is TGTGCCTCCAAAGAAGGATCCGAAGCTTTCTTT. Encoded protein: CASKEGSEAFF. The V call is TRBV6-5, the J call TRBJ1-1; no definite D call. V lost 11 bases, J lost 8 bases, and 15 bases lay in between. Germline V CDR1 and CDR2: MNHEY, SVGAGI. The CDR3 runs 11 residues.

This clonotype has more than one count but fewer than ten. Possible read error: a much larger clone is one base away. Here the CDR3 omits its conserved ending phenylalanine or tryptophan, so a read error is the likely source. The CDR3 coding sequence is TGTGCCAGTAGTTCCCTACACACAAGCGGGGGATACGAGCAGTACTCC. It is translated as CASSSLHTSGGYEQYS. The chain carries TRBV19 and TRBJ2-7; 8 bases agree with TRBD2. There are 16 residues in the CDR3. Germline V gene data show CDR1 as LNHDA and CDR2 as SQIVND (reference sequence). Trimming at V came to 5 bases and at J to 4 bases, leaving 13 bases not matched to a gene.

This clonotype has ten or more counts. The chain couples TRBV19 to TRBJ2-7; tentative D call: TRBD2 (5 bases). With 3 bases removed from V and 2 bases from J, the gap between germline ends came to 14 bases. This CDR3 has 15 residues. Germline lookup yields CDR1 LNHDA and CDR2 SQIVND (reference sequence). CDR3 in DNA: TGTGCCAGTAGTATCTCTTTGGCGGGTACCTACGAGCAGTACTTC. Its protein product is CASSISLAGTYEQYF.

As regards this clonotype: The junction shows a germline mismatch at one end, possibly a read error. The rearrangement joins TRBV9 to TRBJ1-3; the D is unclear. Germline V gene data show CDR1 as SGDLS and CDR2 as YYNGEE. The CDR3 consists of 17 residues. The CDR3 protein is CASSPQAPAASGTTIYF. CDR3 sequence (DNA): TGTGCCAGCAGCCCCCAGGCCCCGGCGGCTAGCGGAACCACCATATATTTT.

This clonotype was observed many times. The rearrangement links TRBV20-1 to TRBJ2-3, with D perhaps given as TRBD1 or TRBD2 (5 bases each). The CDR3 runs 15 residues. Germline lookup yields CDR1 DFQATT and CDR2 SNEGSKA (reference sequence). CDR3 in DNA: TGCAGGGGGTCTCGTGGGGGTGCTAGCACAGATACGCAGTATTTT. Translating it yields CRGSRGGASTDTQYF.

This clonotype showed up many times. V gene TRBV7-2 combines with J gene TRBJ1-5, with 7 nucleotides matching TRBD1. Germline V lookup: CDR1 SGHTA, CDR2 FQGNSA. The CDR3 length is 14 residues. Trimming at V came to 3 bases and at J to 4 bases, leaving 3 bases not matched to a gene. The CDR3 DNA follows: TGTGCCAGCAGCTTCCCGGGACAGAATCAGCCCCAGCATTTT. This translates into CASSFPGQNQPQHF.

This clonotype was counted ten times or more. The gene calls are TRBV20-1 and TRBJ1-4; D is uncertain. Germline CDR1 DFQATT, CDR2 SNEGSKA (reference sequence). CDR3 length: 14 residues. With 6 bases removed from V and 0 bases from J, the gap between germline ends came to 11 bases. In nucleotides, the CDR3 is TGCAGTGCCCCGAGGGAAGCAACTAATGAAAAACTGTTTTTT. The encoded protein is CSAPREATNEKLFF.

This clonotype appeared many times. V usage is TRBV12-3 or TRBV12-4 and J usage is TRBJ2-1, with a weak D call TRBD2 (5 bases). The CDR3 sequence is 13 residues long. The V and J ends lost 9 bases and 4 bases respectively, with 13 bases between them. The CDR3 spells CASRSGKYNEQFF. CDR3 DNA sequence: TGTGCCAGTCGCAGCGGAAAGTACAATGAGCAGTTCTTC.